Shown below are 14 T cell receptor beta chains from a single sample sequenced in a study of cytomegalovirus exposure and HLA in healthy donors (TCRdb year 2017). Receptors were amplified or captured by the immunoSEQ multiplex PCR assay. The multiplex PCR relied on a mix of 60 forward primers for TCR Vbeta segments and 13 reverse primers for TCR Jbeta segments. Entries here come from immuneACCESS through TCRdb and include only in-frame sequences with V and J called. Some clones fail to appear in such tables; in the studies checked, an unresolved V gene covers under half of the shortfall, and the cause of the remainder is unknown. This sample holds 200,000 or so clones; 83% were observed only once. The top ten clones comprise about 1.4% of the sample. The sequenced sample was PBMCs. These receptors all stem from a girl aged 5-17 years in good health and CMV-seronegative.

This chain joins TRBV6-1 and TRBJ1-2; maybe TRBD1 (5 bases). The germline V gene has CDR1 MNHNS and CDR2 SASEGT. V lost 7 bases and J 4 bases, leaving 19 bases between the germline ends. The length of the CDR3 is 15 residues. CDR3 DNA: TGTGCCAGCACTCAAAGGGGTATACCACGCTATGGCTACACCTTC. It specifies CASTQRGIPRYGYTF.

The CDR3: CASSSSGLAFGEQYF. CDR3 coding DNA: TGTGCCAGCAGTTCCTCGGGACTAGCGTTTGGTGAGCAGTACTTC. V and J are TRBV6-5 and TRBJ2-7; 10 bases match TRBD2. Trimming took 4 bases from V and 7 from J; bases not matched to a gene: 10. This CDR3 contains 15 residues. Per germline, CDR1 MNHEY and CDR2 SVGAGI.

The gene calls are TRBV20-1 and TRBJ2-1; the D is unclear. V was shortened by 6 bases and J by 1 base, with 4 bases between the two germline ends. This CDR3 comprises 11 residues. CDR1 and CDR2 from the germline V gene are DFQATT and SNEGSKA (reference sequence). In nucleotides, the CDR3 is TGCAGTGCATATTCCTACAATGAGCAGTTCTTC. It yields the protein CSAYSYNEQFF.

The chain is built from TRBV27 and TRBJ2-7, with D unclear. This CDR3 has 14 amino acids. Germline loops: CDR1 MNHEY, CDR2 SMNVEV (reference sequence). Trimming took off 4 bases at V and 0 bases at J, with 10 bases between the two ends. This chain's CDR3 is CASSSVLSSYEQYF. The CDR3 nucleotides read TGTGCCAGCAGTTCCGTTCTATCCTCCTACGAGCAGTACTTC.

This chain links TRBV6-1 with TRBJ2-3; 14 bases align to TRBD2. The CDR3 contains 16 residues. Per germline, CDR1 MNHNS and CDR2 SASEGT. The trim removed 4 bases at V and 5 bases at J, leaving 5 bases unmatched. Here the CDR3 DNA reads TGTGCCAGCAGTGGCGGACTAGCGGGAGGTGAAGATACGCAGTATTTT. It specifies CASSGGLAGGEDTQYF.

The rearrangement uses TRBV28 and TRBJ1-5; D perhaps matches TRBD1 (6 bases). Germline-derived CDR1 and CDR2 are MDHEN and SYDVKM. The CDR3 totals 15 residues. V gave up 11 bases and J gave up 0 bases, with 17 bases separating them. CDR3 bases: TGTGCCGGGGACCCGGGACAACCTAGCAATCAGCCCCAGCATTTT. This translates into CAGDPGQPSNQPQHF.

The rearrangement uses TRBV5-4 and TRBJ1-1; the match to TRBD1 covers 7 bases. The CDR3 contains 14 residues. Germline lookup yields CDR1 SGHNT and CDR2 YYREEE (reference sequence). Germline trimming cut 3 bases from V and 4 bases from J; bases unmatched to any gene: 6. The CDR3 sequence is CASSSEQGRTEAFF. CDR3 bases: TGTGCCAGCAGCTCGGAACAGGGGCGCACTGAAGCTTTCTTT.

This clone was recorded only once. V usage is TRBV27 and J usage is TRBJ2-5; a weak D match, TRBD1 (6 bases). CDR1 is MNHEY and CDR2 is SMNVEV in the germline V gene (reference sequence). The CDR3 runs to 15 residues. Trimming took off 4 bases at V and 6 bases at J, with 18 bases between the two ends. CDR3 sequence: CASSYTGRGIKTQYF. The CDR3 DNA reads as TGTGCCAGCAGTTATACCGGAAGGGGGATAAAGACCCAGTACTTC.

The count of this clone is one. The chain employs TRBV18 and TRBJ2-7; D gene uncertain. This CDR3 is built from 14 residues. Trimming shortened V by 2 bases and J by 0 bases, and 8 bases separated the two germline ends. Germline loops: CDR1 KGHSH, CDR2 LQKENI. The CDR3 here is CASSPSSNSYEQYF. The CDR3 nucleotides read TGTGCCAGCTCACCATCTTCTAACTCCTACGAGCAGTACTTC.

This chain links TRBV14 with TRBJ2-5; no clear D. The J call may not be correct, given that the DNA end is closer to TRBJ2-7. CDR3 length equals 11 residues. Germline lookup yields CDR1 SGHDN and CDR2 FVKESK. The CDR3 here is CASSQVYEQYF. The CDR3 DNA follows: TGTGCCAGCAGCCAAGTCTACGAGCAGTACTTC.

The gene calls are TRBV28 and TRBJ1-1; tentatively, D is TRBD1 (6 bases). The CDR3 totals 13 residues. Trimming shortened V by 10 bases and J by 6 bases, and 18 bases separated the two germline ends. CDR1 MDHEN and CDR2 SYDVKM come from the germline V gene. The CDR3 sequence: CATCLYRVPEAFF. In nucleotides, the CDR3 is TGTGCCACCTGTTTGTACAGGGTGCCTGAAGCTTTCTTT.

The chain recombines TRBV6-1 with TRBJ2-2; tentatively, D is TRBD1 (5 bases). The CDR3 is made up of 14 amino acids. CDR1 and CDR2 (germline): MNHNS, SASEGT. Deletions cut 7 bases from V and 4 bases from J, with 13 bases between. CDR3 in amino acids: CASIRTISTGELFF. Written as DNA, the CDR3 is TGTGCCAGCATAAGGACAATTAGCACCGGGGAGCTGTTTTTT.

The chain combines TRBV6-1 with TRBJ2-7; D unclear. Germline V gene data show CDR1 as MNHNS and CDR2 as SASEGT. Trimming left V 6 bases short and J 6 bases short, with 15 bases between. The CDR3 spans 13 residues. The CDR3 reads CASRHPNYFEQYF. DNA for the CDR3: TGTGCCAGCAGACACCCCAATTATTTCGAGCAGTACTTC.

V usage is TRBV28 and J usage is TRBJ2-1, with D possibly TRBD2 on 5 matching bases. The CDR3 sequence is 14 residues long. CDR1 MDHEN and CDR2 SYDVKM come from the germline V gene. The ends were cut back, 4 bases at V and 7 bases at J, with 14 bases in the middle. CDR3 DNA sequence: TGTGCCAGCAGTTACGTAGAGGACTTAAATGAGCAGTTCTTC. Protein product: CASSYVEDLNEQFF.